This T cell receptor beta chain was sequenced in a study of T cells in Graves' hyperthyroidism and ophthalmopathy. The CDR3 loop spans 16 amino acids. CDR1 and CDR2 (germline): LGHNA, YSLEER. The trim removed 0 bases at V and 5 bases at J, leaving 10 bases unmatched. Cells are PBMCs isolated from around 9.4 ml of fresh blood. This clonotype came up a few times. The source material, RNA transcripts, was used to amplify TCR beta CDR3 regions. First-round RT-PCR with HTBI primers amplified the TCR CDR3 region. In TCRdb, the multiplex PCR reads were re-called with MiXCR into one record per CDR3 protein. The sample shows 550,000 to 700,000 distinct CDR3 sequences, under 15% of them seen only once.

The sequence derives from a woman in her 40s with Graves' ophthalmopathy. Sequencing was carried out using blood. This chain uses TRBV4-3 with TRBJ2-7, with 7 positions matching TRBD1. DNA for the CDR3: TGCGCCAGCAGCCAAGAGGCGACAGGGCCTTTCAACGAGCAGTACTTC. Its translation is CASSQEATGPFNEQYF.